One sample yielded the 3 T cell receptor beta chains listed below, sequenced in a study of T cells in Graves' hyperthyroidism and ophthalmopathy (dated by TCRdb to the late 2010s). The library was generated by multiplex PCR. Instrument used: Illumina HiSeq 2000. Amplification of TCR beta CDR3 regions was carried out from RNA transcripts. A first-round RT-PCR of the TCR CDR3 used the HTBI primer set with the Qiagen OneStep RT-PCR kit. TCRdb reran the public reads through fastp at Q25 and MiXCR, keeping productive beta chains. Each CDR3 protein gets just one entry, which takes the most common genes and DNA from the rows behind it. For this sample there are roughly 560,000 distinct CDR3 sequences; about 15% appear just once. The top ten constitute about 4.5% of the sample. The sample consisted of blood. These receptors came from a woman aged 40 to 50 with Graves' ophthalmopathy.

Points on this clonotype: Germline is not matched at one junction end, which may reflect a read error. The V gene is TRBV7-8, the J gene TRBJ2-2, with D perhaps matching TRBD1 (6 bases). CDR1 SGHVS and CDR2 FQNEAQ come from the germline V gene. The CDR3 totals 16 residues. The CDR3 is CASKVFGQTNTRELFF. In DNA, the CDR3 is TGTGCCAGCAAGGTTTTTGGACAGACGAACACCCGGGAGCTGTTTTTT.

This chain joins TRBV29-1 and TRBJ1-2; D ambiguous. V lost 6 bases and J 8 bases, leaving 13 bases between the germline ends. Germline V gives CDR1 SQVTM, CDR2 ANQGSEA. CDR3 length: 11 amino acids. CDR3 DNA: TGCAGCGTCCAACAGACGGCCGGCTACACCTTC. It encodes CSVQQTAGYTF.

CDR3 loop: CASRGHPSGANVLTF. DNA for the CDR3: TGTGCCAGCAGGGGACATCCTTCTGGGGCCAACGTCCTGACTTTC. This chain uses TRBV27 with TRBJ2-6; possibly TRBD1 for D (6 bases). Germline V gene sequence: CDR1 MNHEY, CDR2 SMNVEV (reference sequence). V was cut by 6 bases and J by 1 base, with 10 bases left in between. The CDR3 extends over 15 amino acids.